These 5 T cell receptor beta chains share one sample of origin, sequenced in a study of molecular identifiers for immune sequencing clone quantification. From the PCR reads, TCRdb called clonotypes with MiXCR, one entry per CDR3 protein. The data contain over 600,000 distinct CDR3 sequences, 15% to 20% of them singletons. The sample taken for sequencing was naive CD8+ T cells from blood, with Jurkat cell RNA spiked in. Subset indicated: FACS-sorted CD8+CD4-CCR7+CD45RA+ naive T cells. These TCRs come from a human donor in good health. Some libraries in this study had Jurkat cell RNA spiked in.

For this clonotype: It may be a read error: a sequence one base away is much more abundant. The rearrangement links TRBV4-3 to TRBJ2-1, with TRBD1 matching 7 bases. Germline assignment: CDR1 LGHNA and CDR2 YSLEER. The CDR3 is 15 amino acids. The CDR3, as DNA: TGCGCCAGCAGCCACGACAGGGTCTCCCACAATGAGCAGTTCTTC. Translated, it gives CASSHDRVSHNEQFF.

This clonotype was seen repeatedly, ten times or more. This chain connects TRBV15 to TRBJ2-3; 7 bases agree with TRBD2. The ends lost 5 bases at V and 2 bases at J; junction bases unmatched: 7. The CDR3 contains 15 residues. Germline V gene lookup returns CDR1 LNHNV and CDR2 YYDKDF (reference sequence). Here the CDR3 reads CATSPGGGFTDTQYF. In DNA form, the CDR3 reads TGTGCCACCAGCCCCGGCGGGGGATTCACAGATACGCAGTATTTT.

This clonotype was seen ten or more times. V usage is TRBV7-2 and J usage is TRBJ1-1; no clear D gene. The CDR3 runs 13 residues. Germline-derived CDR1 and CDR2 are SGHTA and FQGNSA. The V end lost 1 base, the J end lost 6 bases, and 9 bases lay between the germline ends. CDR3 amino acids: CASSLVAGPEAFF. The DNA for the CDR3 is TGTGCCAGCAGCTTAGTTGCTGGCCCTGAAGCTTTCTTT.

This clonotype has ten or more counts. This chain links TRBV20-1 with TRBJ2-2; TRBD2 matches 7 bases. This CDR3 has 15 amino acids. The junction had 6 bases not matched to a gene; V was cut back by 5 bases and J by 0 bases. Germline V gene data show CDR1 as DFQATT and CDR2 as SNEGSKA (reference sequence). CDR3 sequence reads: CSAPSGMANTGELFF. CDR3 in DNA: TGCAGTGCTCCAAGCGGGATGGCGAACACCGGGGAGCTGTTTTTT.

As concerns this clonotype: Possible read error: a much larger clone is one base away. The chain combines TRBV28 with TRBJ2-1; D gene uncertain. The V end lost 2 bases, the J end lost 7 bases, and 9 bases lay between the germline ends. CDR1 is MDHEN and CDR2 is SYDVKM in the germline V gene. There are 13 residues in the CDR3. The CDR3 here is CASSLIVDNEQFF. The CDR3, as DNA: TGTGCCAGCAGTTTAATAGTGGATAATGAGCAGTTCTTC.